The 25 T cell receptor beta chains below were found in one sample sequenced in a study of blood T cells in healthy people across ages. With a J-beta primer mix and a sample-barcoded 5' primer, a second PCR ran about 7 to 11 cycles. Each CDR3 protein gets one entry after TCRdb re-called the 5' RACE reads with MiXCR. The data contain about 1,800,000 distinct CDR3 sequences, roughly 27% of them singletons. The source material was blood. These receptors were collected from a woman in her twenties or thirties in good health.

The rearrangement joins TRBV3-1 to TRBJ1-5; the D gene is possibly TRBD1 (5 bases). The germline V and J ends were trimmed by 4 bases and 1 base, with 14 bases remaining between them. The CDR3 is made up of 16 amino acids. The germline V gene has CDR1 LGHDT and CDR2 YNNKEL (reference sequence). DNA for the CDR3: TGTGCCAGCAGCCGGGGCAAACAGACAAGCAATCAGCCCCAGCATTTT. It encodes CASSRGKQTSNQPQHF.

In its sample, this clonotype was seen many times. This chain connects TRBV6-1 to TRBJ2-7; D remains ambiguous. The CDR3 is 11 amino acids. Germline-derived CDR1 and CDR2 are MNHNS and SASEGT. Trimming removed 6 bases from V and 3 bases from J, with 6 bases in between. The CDR3 here is CASSGFYEQYF. CDR3 nucleotide sequence: TGTGCCAGCAGCGGGTTCTACGAGCAGTACTTC.

The chain couples TRBV7-9 to TRBJ2-1; tentatively, D is TRBD2 (5 bases). V was cut by 3 bases and J by 10 bases, with 13 bases left in between. Germline V gene lookup returns CDR1 SEHNR and CDR2 FQNEAQ (reference sequence). CDR3 length: 13 amino acids. The CDR3: CASSFEGAGEQFF. CDR3 DNA: TGTGCCAGCAGCTTTGAGGGAGCCGGCGAGCAGTTCTTC.

A word on this clonotype: Possible read error: a much larger clone is one base away. The chain recombines TRBV7-9 with TRBJ2-1, with 8 bases identical to TRBD2. The trim removed 1 base at V and 2 bases at J, leaving 1 base unmatched. The V gene's germline CDR1 is SEHNR and CDR2 FQNEAQ (reference sequence). The CDR3 covers 15 residues. The CDR3 coding sequence is TGTGCCAGCAGCTTAGTTAGCGGGGCCTACAATGAGCAGTTCTTC. It codes for CASSLVSGAYNEQFF.

This clonotype was counted only a few times. The gene calls are TRBV9 and TRBJ1-5; the D is unclear. Germline V CDR1 and CDR2: SGDLS, YYNGEE. V dropped 2 bases and J dropped 6 bases, with 6 bases sitting between them. The CDR3 has 12 amino acids. In DNA, the CDR3 is TGTGCCAGCAGCGTTTCTGGTCAGCCCCAGCATTTT. Amino acids: CASSVSGQPQHF.

This clonotype occurred many times. V and J are TRBV27 and TRBJ2-7, with a weak D call TRBD1 (5 bases). CDR1 MNHEY and CDR2 SMNVEV come from the germline V gene (reference sequence). The CDR3 covers 16 residues. V was shortened by 6 bases and J by 0 bases, with 18 bases between the two germline ends. The DNA of the CDR3 is TGTGCCAGCAGGCCAGCGTTACAGGAGAGCTCCTACGAGCAGTACTTC. Its translation: CASRPALQESSYEQYF.

The CDR3 bases are TGTGCCAGCAGTTACCCCGGGACAGGGGACAATCAGCCCCAGCATTTT. This encodes CASSYPGTGDNQPQHF. The rearrangement uses TRBV28 and TRBJ1-5; 10 bases fit TRBD1. The junction had 6 bases not matched to a gene; V was cut back by 4 bases and J by 3 bases. This CDR3 spans 16 amino acids. Germline V lookup: CDR1 MDHEN, CDR2 SYDVKM.

In its sample, this clonotype was seen once. A much larger clonotype is one base distant, so this may be a read error. The chain uses TRBV11-2 and TRBJ2-7; 9 bases align to TRBD1. CDR3 length: 15 amino acids. Germline V gives CDR1 SGHAT, CDR2 FQNNGV. The CDR3 DNA sequence: TGTGCCAACAGCTTGGAGAGGACAGGGGCCTACGAGCAGTACTTC. It codes for CANSLERTGAYEQYF.

This chain joins TRBV7-9 and TRBJ2-7; D is ambiguous. From germline, CDR1 is SEHNR and CDR2 FQNEAQ (reference sequence). V was trimmed by 6 bases and J by 9 bases, leaving 18 bases between them. CDR3 length equals 13 residues. In DNA form, the CDR3 reads TGTGCCAGCAGTCATACCGACTCCAAGTCGCAGTACTTC. It is translated as CASSHTDSKSQYF.

This clonotype was recorded at least ten times. The chain combines TRBV29-1 with TRBJ2-1; D is unclear. Germline V gene lookup returns CDR1 SQVTM and CDR2 ANQGSEA. V was trimmed by 4 bases and J by 0 bases, leaving 10 bases between them. The CDR3 has 14 amino acids. This CDR3 reads CSVGHPSSYNEQFF. The CDR3 coding sequence is TGCAGCGTTGGCCATCCGAGCTCCTACAATGAGCAGTTCTTC.

The chain joins TRBV30 to TRBJ1-5, with D unclear. V lost 5 bases and J lost 6, with 11 bases in between. Germline V gene sequence: CDR1 GTSNPN, CDR2 SVGIG (reference sequence). The CDR3 consists of 12 residues. DNA of the CDR3: TGTGCCTGGCCCCTCGGGGTTCAGCCCCAGCATTTT. Translated, it gives CAWPLGVQPQHF.

This clonotype has a handful of counts. A junction boundary mismatches the germline segment, possibly from a read error. This chain joins TRBV7-9 and TRBJ2-3, with TRBD1 matching over 7 bases. The CDR3 is made up of 16 amino acids. The germline CDR1 and CDR2 sequences are SEHNR and FQNEAQ (reference sequence). CDR3 sequence reads: CVSSMGQSATTDTQYF. In DNA form, the CDR3 reads TGTGTCAGCAGCATGGGACAGTCTGCCACCACAGATACGCAGTATTTT.

The chain employs TRBV29-1 and TRBJ1-3, with 10 positions matching TRBD1. The CDR3 contains 13 residues. Looked up from germline, CDR1 is SQVTM and CDR2 is ANQGSEA. The V segment lost 7 bases and the J segment 7 bases; nucleotides outside the gene matches: 7. The DNA for the CDR3 is TGCAGCGCCGAGACAGGGGGCAAGAACACCATATATTTT. Amino acids: CSAETGGKNTIYF.

This clonotype was found many times. The V call is TRBV4-3, the J call TRBJ2-5; 7 bases align to TRBD2. Germline-derived CDR1 and CDR2 are LGHNA and YSLEER. With 0 bases clipped from V and 5 bases from J, the junction kept 6 bases outside the gene matches. The CDR3 is made up of 15 amino acids. The CDR3: CASSQELGGSETQYF. CDR3 nucleotide sequence: TGCGCCAGCAGCCAAGAGTTGGGAGGGTCGGAGACCCAGTACTTC.

A note on this clonotype: An end of the junction does not agree with germline; a read error may underlie this. This sequence joins TRBV7-2 and TRBJ1-4, with D perhaps matching TRBD1 (6 bases). From germline, CDR1 is SGHTA and CDR2 FQGNSA. The length of the CDR3 is 14 residues. As DNA, the CDR3 is TGTGGCAGCAGCCAGACAGGATTAGGGAAAAAACTGTTTTTT. Protein sequence: CGSSQTGLGKKLFF.

The chain links TRBV7-2 to TRBJ2-1, with D possibly called TRBD1 or TRBD2 (5 bases each). Trimming shortened V by 5 bases and J by 10 bases, and 15 bases separated the two germline ends. The CDR3 loop spans 13 amino acids. CDR1 is SGHTA, CDR2 FQGNSA, per germline. The CDR3 spells CASSRDDLGEQFF. The CDR3 DNA follows: TGTGCCAGCAGCCGGGACGACCTTGGGGAGCAGTTCTTC.

The chain combines TRBV20-1 with TRBJ1-1, with D tentatively TRBD1 (6 bases). This CDR3 comprises 13 residues. V lost 3 bases to trimming and J lost 1 base, with 9 bases between them. Germline loops: CDR1 DFQATT, CDR2 SNEGSKA (reference sequence). The CDR3 region has the DNA TGCAGTGCTAGGAGACAGGCGAACACTGAAGCTTTCTTT. Translated: CSARRQANTEAFF.

This chain links TRBV20-1 with TRBJ2-5; 8 nucleotides align to TRBD1. CDR1 and CDR2 from the germline V gene are DFQATT and SNEGSKA (reference sequence). Losses at the gene ends were 1 base for V and 0 bases for J; bases not matched to a gene: 1. This CDR3 spans 14 amino acids. CDR3 nucleotide sequence: TGCAGTGCTAGAGCGACAGGGGACCAAGAGACCCAGTACTTC. The encoded protein is CSARATGDQETQYF.

Remarks on this clonotype: At one end, the junction sequence differs from germline, possibly due to a read error. The chain carries TRBV12-5 and TRBJ2-1; 12 nucleotides line up with TRBD2. This CDR3 spans 15 amino acids. CDR1 is LGHNT and CDR2 is FRNRAP in the germline V gene. The CDR3 region is CASGRTSGTYDEQFF. For the CDR3, the DNA is TGTGCTAGTGGCAGGACTAGCGGGACCTACGATGAGCAGTTCTTC.

The genes are TRBV12-3 or TRBV12-4 and TRBJ2-7, with TRBD1 matching 12 bases. V was clipped by 5 bases and J by 5 bases; unmatched bases: 7. CDR3 length: 15 residues. CDR3 nucleotides: TGTGCCAGCAGTCGGGACAGGGGGCCCGGGGACGAGCAGTACTTC. This codes for CASSRDRGPGDEQYF.

The chain links TRBV12-3 or TRBV12-4 to TRBJ1-2, with D tentatively TRBD1 (5 bases). The CDR3 extends over 13 amino acids. V shed 4 bases and J shed 8 bases, with 14 bases lying between them. CDR3 loop: CASSSSGLTGYTF. CDR3 bases: TGTGCCAGCAGTTCCTCGGGACTCACCGGCTACACCTTC.

The chain recombines TRBV2 with TRBJ1-1; D is perhaps TRBD1 (5 bases). The CDR3 extends over 14 amino acids. Per the germline V gene, CDR1 is SNHLY and CDR2 is FYNNEI. Trimming took 3 bases from V and 5 from J, leaving 13 bases between them. CDR3 region: CASSEWAGQTEAFF. CDR3 DNA: TGTGCCAGCAGTGAGTGGGCAGGGCAGACTGAAGCTTTCTTT. The whole variable domain, remainder taken from reference TRBV2 and TRBJ1-1, is EPEVTQTPSHQVTQMGQEVILRCVPISNHLYFYWYRQILGQKVEFLVSFYNNEISEKSEIFDDQFSVERPDGSNFTLKIRSTKLEDSAMYFCASSEWAGQTEAFFGQGTRLTVV.

J is TRBJ1-1 and V is TRBV29-1; D perhaps matches TRBD1 (6 bases). The CDR3 has 14 residues. The germline V gene encodes CDR1 SQVTM and CDR2 ANQGSEA. V was clipped by 7 bases and J by 0 bases, with 15 bases between them. The CDR3 loop reads CSAQGRNMNTEAFF. CDR3 nucleotide sequence: TGCAGCGCCCAGGGGCGGAACATGAACACTGAAGCTTTCTTT.

This clonotype was detected ten times or more. The chain recombines TRBV6-1 with TRBJ2-7; 7 bases agree with TRBD1. The junction had 7 bases not matched to a gene; V was cut back by 4 bases and J by 10 bases. The CDR3 covers 12 residues. CDR1 and CDR2 from the germline V gene are MNHNS and SASEGT. The CDR3 DNA sequence: TGTGCCAGCAGTGTAGGGACAGTCGAACAGTACTTC. This codes for CASSVGTVEQYF.

The chain is built from TRBV9 and TRBJ2-2; possible D gene TRBD2, 5 bases. The germline V and J ends were trimmed by 2 bases and 5 bases, with 10 bases remaining between them. CDR3 length equals 14 residues. The germline CDR1 and CDR2 sequences are SGDLS and YYNGEE. DNA of the CDR3: TGTGCCAGCAGCGTCTCTTCGGGGACCGGGGAGCTGTTTTTT. This encodes CASSVSSGTGELFF.